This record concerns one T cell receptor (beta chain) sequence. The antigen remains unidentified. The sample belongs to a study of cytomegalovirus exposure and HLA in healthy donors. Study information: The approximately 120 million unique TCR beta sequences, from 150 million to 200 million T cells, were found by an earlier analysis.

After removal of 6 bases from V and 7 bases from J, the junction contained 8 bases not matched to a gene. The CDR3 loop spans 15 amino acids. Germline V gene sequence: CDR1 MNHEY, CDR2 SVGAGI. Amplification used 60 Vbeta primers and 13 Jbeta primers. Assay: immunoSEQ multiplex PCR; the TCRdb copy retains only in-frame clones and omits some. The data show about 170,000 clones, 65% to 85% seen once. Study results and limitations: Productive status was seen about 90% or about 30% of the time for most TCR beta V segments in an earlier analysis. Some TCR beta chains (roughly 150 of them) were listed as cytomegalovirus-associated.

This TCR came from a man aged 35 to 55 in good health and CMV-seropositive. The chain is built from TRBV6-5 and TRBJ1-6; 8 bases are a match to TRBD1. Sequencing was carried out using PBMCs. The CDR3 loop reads CASRIPGQENSPLHF. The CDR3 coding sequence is TGTGCCAGCAGGATTCCGGGACAGGAGAATTCACCCCTCCACTTT.